This T cell receptor (beta chain) came from a study of blood T cell repertoires in COVID-19. Across the whole study: Sample material is recorded as cDNA or gDNA derived from T cells, B-cell-depleted T cells, or PBMCs.

Generated by immunoSEQ multiplex PCR, the TCRdb table keeps only in-frame clones and is missing some. The profile shows some 240,000 clones, 84% of them singletons. Trimming took 5 bases from V and 5 from J, leaving 16 bases between them. Germline values: CDR1 KGHSY, CDR2 FQNENV. This CDR3 region has 15 residues. V and J are TRBV16 and TRBJ2-1; tentatively, D is TRBD1 (7 bases). The sequenced sample was peripheral blood. This TCR came from a woman aged 40 to 50 who had recovered from COVID-19. CDR3 DNA: TGTGCCAGCAGCATGCAGGGGGGAAGGCACAATGAGCAGTTCTTC. Encoded protein: CASSMQGGRHNEQFF.